This paragraph reports one T cell receptor (beta chain). Its specificity is unknown. These data are taken from a study of cytomegalovirus exposure and HLA in healthy donors. Whole-study findings and limits: The likely origin of a cluster of highly shared sequence variants was a sequencing artifact. The study carried out a later analysis of TCR beta sequences. It associated some 15,000 of them with specific HLA alleles at a false discovery rate of 0.05. More clonal expansion characterized HLA-associated TCR beta chains than equally common others in a later analysis.

PCR primers comprised 60 Vbeta and 13 Jbeta primers. TCRdb's copy holds only in-frame clones and misses some; the assay was immunoSEQ multiplex PCR. The sample contains about 300,000 clones, around 86% of which appear only once. This CDR3 region has 15 residues. The junction had 7 bases not matched to a gene; V was cut back by 3 bases and J by 1 base. The germline V gene encodes CDR1 SGHNT and CDR2 YYREEE (reference sequence). This chain connects TRBV5-4 to TRBJ2-7, with 7 nucleotides matching TRBD1. The source material was PBMCs. This TCR derives from a man aged 40-55 years in good health and CMV-seropositive. The chain's CDR3 is CASSWWDSPSYEQYF. CDR3 DNA sequence: TGTGCCAGCAGCTGGTGGGACAGCCCGTCCTACGAGCAGTACTTC.